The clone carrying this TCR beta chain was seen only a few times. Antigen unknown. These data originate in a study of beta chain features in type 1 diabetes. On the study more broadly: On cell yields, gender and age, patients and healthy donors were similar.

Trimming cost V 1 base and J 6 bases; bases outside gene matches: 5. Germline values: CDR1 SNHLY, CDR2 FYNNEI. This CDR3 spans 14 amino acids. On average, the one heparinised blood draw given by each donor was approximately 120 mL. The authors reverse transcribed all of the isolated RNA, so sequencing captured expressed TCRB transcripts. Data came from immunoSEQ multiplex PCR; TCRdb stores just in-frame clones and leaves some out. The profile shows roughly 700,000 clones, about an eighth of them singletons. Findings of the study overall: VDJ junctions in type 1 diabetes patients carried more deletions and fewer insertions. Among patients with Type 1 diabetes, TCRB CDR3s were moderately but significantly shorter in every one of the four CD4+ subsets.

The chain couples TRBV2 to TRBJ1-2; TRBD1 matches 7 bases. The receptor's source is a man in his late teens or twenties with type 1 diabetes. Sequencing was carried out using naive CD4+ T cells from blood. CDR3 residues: CASSEGGRGDGYTF. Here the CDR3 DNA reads TGTGCCAGCAGTGAAGGCGGCAGGGGGGATGGCTACACCTTC.